This T cell receptor (beta chain) emerged from a study of blood T cell repertoires in COVID-19. About the research overall: Samples of COVID-19 (acute and convalescent) were obtained from the United States, Italy and Spain. Sources were T cells, B-cell-depleted T cells, or PBMCs; the material itself was cDNA or gDNA.

The CDR3 totals 17 residues. Per the germline V gene, CDR1 is LGHNA and CDR2 is YSLEER. V was clipped by 4 bases and J by 7 bases; unmatched bases: 15. Original data processing: Counts of nucleated cells, estimated from reference gene primer amplification, were obtained. Sequencing was performed with immunoSEQ multiplex PCR; in TCRdb, only in-frame clones are kept and a portion is missing. The V and J calls and clone size come from that table; D and trimming were worked out from the DNA. Here the sample spans about 67,000 clones, 85% to 90% being singletons. This sequence was found in a man aged 50-59 years with active COVID-19. The rearrangement uses TRBV4-3 and TRBJ2-1, with 8 bases fitting TRBD1. The sample consisted of peripheral blood. The CDR3 nucleotides read TGCGCCAGCAGCCTCAACGTTGGACAGGGAGGATTAAATGAGCAGTTCTTC. Its translation: CASSLNVGQGGLNEQFF.